Sequencing of this T cell receptor (beta chain) was carried out in a study of T cells after yellow fever vaccination. By 5'RACE template switching, TCR cDNA was produced, with a universal primer site and UMIs added in the process. In TCRdb, the 5' RACE reads were re-called with MiXCR into one record per CDR3 protein. The data hold about 300,000 distinct CDR3 sequences, with about 4% observed a single time. Trimming shortened V by 4 bases and J by 1 base, and 14 bases separated the two germline ends. This CDR3 region has 16 residues. The V gene's germline CDR1 is SGHRS and CDR2 YFSETQ. This clonotype was recorded many times.

The rearrangement links TRBV5-1 to TRBJ2-2; possible D gene TRBD1, 6 bases. This material consisted of PBMCs, taken 5 days after the yellow fever booster vaccination. The receptor was derived from a young man who received the YFV17D yellow fever vaccine. In DNA, the CDR3 is TGCGCCAGCAGCCCACCCGGGACACTGAACACCGGGGAGCTGTTTTTT. The encoded protein is CASSPPGTLNTGELFF. The whole variable domain, filled in from reference TRBV5-1 and TRBJ2-2, reads KAGVTQTPRYLIKTRGQQVTLSCSPISGHRSVSWYQQTPGQGLQFLFEYFSETQRNKGNFPGRFSGRQFSNSRSEMNVSTLELGDSALYLCASSPPGTLNTGELFFGEGSRLTVL.